This TCR beta chain is drawn from a study of T cells in women clearing cervical HPV infection (dated by TCRdb to the late 2010s). With respect to the entire study: Cases were about two dozen women with histologically confirmed HPV16-related CIN3 or worse, including a couple of invasive cancers. Controls were around 24 women whose single incident HPV16 infection cleared within 12 months without precancer or cancer developing. Blood from cases was drawn at the visit where the lesion was first identified, while blood from controls was drawn once the infection was no longer detected. Among cases, blood sampling came a median of roughly 140 days after lesion detection, with an interquartile range of about 80 to 220 days. Since only a few of the women had HLA typing available, the possibility that HLA type was acting as a confounder could not be ruled out. Nested within Costa Rica's Guanacaste HPV Natural History Study, an exploratory proof-of-principle case-control study compared TCR repertoires across cervical HPV16 outcomes. Cases and controls were matched on year of sample collection and on age within five years. Median age was roughly 33 years in cases versus just over 37 in controls, and baseline characteristics did not differ significantly. In the parent cohort, some 10,000 women aged 18 or older were enrolled in Guanacaste, Costa Rica, during about 1992 to 1994 and then followed for roughly seven years. Five blinded duplicates per group were added as quality controls, giving around 60 samples: 50 or so participants and ten or so replicates.

Regarding this clone: Its antigen is not yet known. The CDR3 end lies 3 residues beyond the end of the read and is filled in from the germline J gene.

Sequences SNHLY (CDR1) and FYNNEI (CDR2) are obtained from the germline V gene. The CDR3 covers 14 residues, taking in both the cysteine and the phenylalanine. The DNA has 33 bases, all within the CDR3, and is read from base 1. Trimming removed 7 bases from V and 4 bases from J; the gene matches leave 8 bases unexplained. TCR beta CDR3 regions were amplified by multiplex PCR using the immunoSEQ assay from an average of around 1,200 ng genomic DNA per sample. Primer bias was corrected in the assay by using a complete synthetic TCR repertoire to establish an amplification baseline. The amplicons were sequenced using the Illumina platform. Concerning the study's data processing: Sequences were error-corrected by clustering with frequency ratios and a modified nearest-neighbor algorithm, then analyzed in the immunoSEQ Analyzer with IMGT gene definitions. At each rarefaction depth, TCR richness and evenness were averaged across 20 rarefaction repeats, and samples with fewer sequences than that depth were excluded. Relative abundances of V, D and J genes were compared between groups using Wilcoxon rank sum tests, with FDR correction applied. In the blinded duplicates, the intraclass correlation was around 96% for TCR richness and averaged about 80% across fewer than 80 gene segments. The table comes from immuneACCESS by way of TCRdb, which keeps in-frame sequences with V and J called. Part of the clones is missing from these tables; in studies checked, under half for an unresolved V gene and the rest for unknown reasons. That table is the source of V, J and clone size, and D and trimming were worked out from the DNA. The sample's table lists a count of tens of thousands of clones. The top ten constitute around a sixth of the sample.

The investigation overall reported the following: Because of the cross-sectional design, the study could not determine whether the associations came before infection or resulted from infection, and neither effector/memory subsets nor HPV-specific T cells were isolated. Lower TRBV6-7 relative abundance was observed in cases than in controls (approximately 0.1% versus 0.16%; Bonferroni P = 0.0008). Random forest classifiers that combined richness and V gene abundances separated cases from controls with an estimated AUC of less than 0.85. TCR repertoire richness was significantly higher in CIN3+ cases than in controls across sequencing depths, while evenness did not differ. Because the number of T cells in each sample was unknown, differences in richness could reflect differing T-cell content rather than repertoire biology.

Every participant had a single incident cervical HPV16 infection, and women with prevalent HPV16 infections were excluded. Cervical HPV DNA was detected by MY09/MY11 PCR and genotyped by dot-blot hybridization. About 15 mL of heparinized blood were centrifuged, and the buffy coat was split into aliquots, frozen at -30 degrees C, and then kept at -80 degrees C. QIAGEN kits were used to extract genomic DNA from buffy coat specimens. This sequence originates from a woman between 18 and 69 years old with a cervical HPV16 infection that either progressed to CIN3+ or cleared (not recorded which). The sample was blood buffy coat. This sequence uses TRBV2 and TRBJ2-5, with 8 junctional bases fitting TRBD2. The CDR3 corresponds to CASNGGVALETQYF. CDR3 DNA, as far as it was read: TGTGCCAGCAACGGGGGGGTGGCGTTAGAGACC.